Following are 22 T cell receptor beta chains from one sample sequenced in a study of OX40 agonist ivuxolimab in advanced cancers. Data came from immunoSEQ multiplex PCR; TCRdb stores just in-frame clones and leaves some out. The sample comprises 75,000 to 95,000 clones, 84% of which are singletons, and around 0.5% rests with the top ten. This sample comprised CD4+ or CD8+ T cells sorted from blood, obtained in a trial of the OX40 agonist ivuxolimab. The receptors originated from an adult with an advanced solid tumor such as melanoma, head and neck, liver or kidney cancer.

The genes are TRBV5-4 and TRBJ2-1; possibly TRBD1 for D (5 bases). CDR3 size: 15 residues. Germline values: CDR1 SGHNT, CDR2 YYREEE (reference sequence). Trimming removed 0 bases from V and 6 bases from J, with 13 bases in between. The CDR3 sequence: CASSLGGALGNEQFF. The CDR3 DNA reads TGTGCCAGCAGCTTGGGGGGCGCCCTCGGCAATGAGCAGTTCTTC. The full variable domain, its missing parts supplied by reference TRBV5-4 and TRBJ2-1, is ETGVTQSPTHLIKTRGQQVTLRCSSQSGHNTVSWYQQALGQGPQFIFQYYREEENGRGNFPPRFSGLQFPNYSSELNVNALELDDSALYLCASSLGGALGNEQFFGPGTRLTVL.

The DNA for the CDR3 is TGTGCCAGCAGGATGGAGATCGGGAACACTGAAGCTTTCTTT. Amino acid sequence: CASRMEIGNTEAFF. V and J are TRBV6-5 and TRBJ1-1; unclear D gene. CDR3 length: 14 residues. The V gene lost 6 bases and the J gene lost 1 base, with 12 bases spanning the gap. Germline CDR1 reads MNHEY; CDR2 reads SVGAGI.

This clone was recorded once. The genes are TRBV25-1 and TRBJ2-7; the D gene is possibly TRBD1 (6 bases). This CDR3 is 13 amino acids long. The germline V gene encodes CDR1 MGHDK and CDR2 SYGVNS. The V and J ends lost 2 bases and 2 bases respectively, with 7 bases between them. CDR3: CASSEQGPYEQYF. The CDR3, as DNA: TGTGCCAGCAGTGAACAGGGGCCCTACGAGCAGTACTTC.

This sequence joins TRBV5-5 and TRBJ1-1, with D tentatively TRBD1 (5 bases). Germline values: CDR1 SGHKS, CDR2 YYEKEE (reference sequence). The CDR3 has 14 amino acids. Trimming pared 1 base from V and 2 bases from J, leaving 9 bases between. The CDR3 region has the DNA TGTGCCAGCAGCTTGCAGGGAGTAAACACTGAAGCTTTCTTT. It translates to CASSLQGVNTEAFF.

The V and J genes are TRBV28 and TRBJ2-5; TRBD2 aligns across 8 bases. The CDR3 consists of 14 residues. The junction had 7 bases not matched to a gene; V was cut back by 5 bases and J by 5 bases. Per germline, CDR1 MDHEN and CDR2 SYDVKM. This CDR3 reads CASSQGGRRETQYF. The CDR3 DNA sequence: TGTGCCAGCAGTCAAGGCGGGAGGAGGGAGACCCAGTACTTC.

The rearrangement uses TRBV30 and TRBJ2-7; D might be TRBD2 (5 bases). V was shortened by 5 bases and J by 0 bases, with 14 bases between the two germline ends. From germline, CDR1 is GTSNPN and CDR2 SVGIG (reference sequence). The CDR3 runs to 14 residues. The CDR3 coding sequence is TGTGCCTGGGGTAAAGGACTCTCCTCCTACGAGCAGTACTTC. Amino acid sequence: CAWGKGLSSYEQYF.

The chain carries TRBV28 and TRBJ1-2, with TRBD1 matching over 10 bases. Trimming removed 6 bases from V and 8 bases from J; junction bases left unmatched: 12. This CDR3 has 15 residues. Looked up from germline, CDR1 is MDHEN and CDR2 is SYDVKM. CDR3 nucleotides: TGTGCCAGCAGCTCTCCGGGACAGGGGAGGGGCGGCTACACCTTC. Amino acids: CASSSPGQGRGGYTF.

In DNA, the CDR3 is TGTGCCAGCAGGGGCTGGAAGGGGCCGGACTACAATGAGCAGTTCTTC. It is translated as CASRGWKGPDYNEQFF. V and J are TRBV28 and TRBJ2-1; tentatively, D is TRBD1 (5 bases). From germline, CDR1 is MDHEN and CDR2 SYDVKM. V was trimmed by 6 bases and J by 3 bases, leaving 18 bases between them. CDR3 length: 16 amino acids.

The rearrangement uses TRBV7-8 and TRBJ2-5; TRBD2 is a possible D gene (5 bases). CDR3 length equals 12 residues. Trimming left V 5 bases short and J 5 bases short, with 9 bases between. CDR1 is SGHVS, CDR2 FQNEAQ, per germline. The CDR3 sequence: CASSTRGETQYF. CDR3 coding DNA: TGTGCCAGCAGCACCCGAGGGGAGACCCAGTACTTC.

This clone was counted only a few times. The chain recombines TRBV30 with TRBJ1-1; TRBD1 aligns across 7 bases. The trim removed 4 bases at V and 6 bases at J, leaving 11 bases unmatched. Germline V gives CDR1 GTSNPN, CDR2 SVGIG (reference sequence). This CDR3 comprises 14 residues. This CDR3 is CAWNRQGTSAEAFF. The CDR3 DNA sequence: TGTGCCTGGAACCGACAGGGAACTTCGGCTGAAGCTTTCTTT.

The chain uses TRBV5-6 and TRBJ1-4, with 10 bases fitting TRBD1. Losses at the gene ends were 4 bases for V and 9 bases for J; bases not matched to a gene: 6. Germline V gene lookup returns CDR1 SGHDT and CDR2 YYEEEE. This CDR3 has 14 amino acids. The CDR3 is CASSRDRGLQKLFF. The CDR3 DNA follows: TGTGCCAGCAGCCGGGACAGGGGACTTCAAAAACTGTTTTTT.

The chain carries TRBV28 and TRBJ1-2; TRBD1 matches at 7 bases. With 6 bases clipped from V and 3 bases from J, the junction kept 10 bases outside the gene matches. CDR3 size: 15 residues. The germline gives CDR1 MDHEN, CDR2 SYDVKM. The CDR3 reads CASSLQPGTDYGYTF. The CDR3 nucleotides read TGTGCCAGCAGCCTTCAACCCGGGACAGACTATGGCTACACCTTC.

The chain uses TRBV30 and TRBJ2-1, with TRBD2 matching over 8 bases. This CDR3 region has 15 residues. Trimming removed 7 bases from V and 0 bases from J; junction bases left unmatched: 8. Germline CDR1 reads GTSNPN; CDR2 reads SVGIG (reference sequence). The chain's CDR3 is CAYRGAGGSYNEQFF. Here the CDR3 DNA reads TGTGCCTATAGGGGGGCGGGAGGCTCCTACAATGAGCAGTTCTTC.

The CDR3 DNA is TGTGCCAGCAGCTCTCCACTAGCCTCACAAGAGACCCAGTACTTC. Translated, it gives CASSSPLASQETQYF. This chain joins TRBV11-2 and TRBJ2-5; D possibly corresponds to TRBD2 (6 bases). Germline V gene data show CDR1 as SGHAT and CDR2 as FQNNGV. This CDR3 spans 15 amino acids. V was cut by 4 bases and J by 2 bases, with 14 bases left in between.

This clone was found once. The V gene is TRBV30, the J gene TRBJ2-3, with 7 bases identical to TRBD2. Germline V lookup: CDR1 GTSNPN, CDR2 SVGIG (reference sequence). After removal of 2 bases from V and 6 bases from J, the junction contained 5 bases not matched to a gene. The CDR3 length is 13 residues. CDR3: CAWSSGVHDTQYF. CDR3 coding DNA: TGTGCCTGGAGTAGCGGGGTTCACGATACGCAGTATTTT.

The rearrangement links TRBV5-1 to TRBJ2-3; D call uncertain. Germline V gene data show CDR1 as SGHRS and CDR2 as YFSETQ. The CDR3 length is 15 residues. Deletions cut 0 bases from V and 2 bases from J, with 10 bases between. CDR3 sequence reads: CASSLEPRDTDTQYF. As DNA, the CDR3 is TGCGCCAGCAGCTTGGAGCCCCGAGACACAGATACGCAGTATTTT.

CDR3 nucleotide sequence: TGTGCCAGCGAGACAGGGGGGAGAAACACCATATATTTT. Translated, it gives CASETGGRNTIYF. J is TRBJ1-3 and V is TRBV6-1; 9 bases line up with TRBD1. CDR1 is MNHNS, CDR2 SASEGT, per germline. This CDR3 comprises 13 residues. J gave up 5 bases and V 8 bases, and 4 bases lay outside the gene matches.

The chain has TRBV7-6 and TRBJ2-2; D call uncertain. Trimming left V 3 bases short and J 7 bases short, with 12 bases between. CDR3 size: 14 residues. Germline CDR1 reads SGHVS; CDR2 reads FNYEAQ. In DNA form, the CDR3 reads TGTGCCAGCAGCTTTTTGACTTATGACGGGGAGCTGTTTTTT. This gives the protein CASSFLTYDGELFF. Combining the CDR3 with reference TRBV7-6 and TRBJ2-2 gives the whole variable domain GAGVSQSPRYKVTKRGQDVALRCDPISGHVSLYWYRQALGQGPEFLTYFNYEAQQDKSGLPNDRFSAERPEGSISTLTIQRTEQRDSAMYRCASSFLTYDGELFFGEGSRLTVL.

The chain couples TRBV6-5 to TRBJ2-7; weak D call: TRBD2 (5 bases). The V end was cut by 10 bases, the J end by 1 base, with 20 bases between. From germline, CDR1 is MNHEY and CDR2 SVGAGI. The CDR3 contains 15 residues. The chain's CDR3 is CATSRETYQSYEQYF. CDR3 nucleotide sequence: TGTGCCACATCCCGGGAAACCTACCAATCCTACGAGCAGTACTTC.

The chain has TRBV7-2 and TRBJ2-1; TRBD2 might be the D (6 bases). This CDR3 comprises 13 residues. Germline V gene sequence: CDR1 SGHTA, CDR2 FQGNSA. Trimming took off 1 base at V and 5 bases at J, with 6 bases between the two ends. This CDR3 is CASSLVADNEQFF. The CDR3 DNA sequence: TGTGCCAGCAGCTTAGTAGCGGACAATGAGCAGTTCTTC.

The rearrangement joins TRBV28 to TRBJ1-2; D might be TRBD1 (6 bases). V was trimmed by 5 bases and J by 4 bases, leaving 11 bases between them. This CDR3 is built from 13 residues. Germline V lookup: CDR1 MDHEN, CDR2 SYDVKM. CDR3 residues: CASSTQGPYGYTF. Written as DNA, the CDR3 is TGTGCCAGCAGTACACAGGGACCCTATGGCTACACCTTC.

This chain uses TRBV13 with TRBJ2-7, with D unresolved. There are 12 residues in the CDR3. Per germline, CDR1 PRHDT and CDR2 FYEKMQ (reference sequence). V shed 0 bases and J shed 1 base, with 1 base lying between them. The CDR3 DNA sequence: TGTGCCAGCAGCTTAGGGTCCTACGAGCAGTACTTC. This sequence encodes CASSLGSYEQYF.